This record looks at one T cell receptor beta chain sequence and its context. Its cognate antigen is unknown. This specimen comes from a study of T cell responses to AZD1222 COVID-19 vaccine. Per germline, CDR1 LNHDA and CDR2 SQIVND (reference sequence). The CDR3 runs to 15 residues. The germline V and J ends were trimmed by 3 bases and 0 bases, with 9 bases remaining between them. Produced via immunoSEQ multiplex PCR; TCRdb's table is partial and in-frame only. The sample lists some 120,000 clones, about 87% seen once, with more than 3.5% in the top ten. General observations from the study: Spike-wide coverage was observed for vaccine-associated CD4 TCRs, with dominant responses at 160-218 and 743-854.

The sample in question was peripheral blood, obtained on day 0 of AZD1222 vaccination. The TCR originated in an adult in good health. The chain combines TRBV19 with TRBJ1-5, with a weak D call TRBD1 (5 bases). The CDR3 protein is CASSIKGNSNQPQHF. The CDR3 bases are TGTGCCAGTAGTATTAAGGGGAATAGCAATCAGCCCCAGCATTTT. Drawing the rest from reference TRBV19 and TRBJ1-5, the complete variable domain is DGGITQSPKYLFRKEGQNVTLSCEQNLNHDAMYWYRQDPGQGLRLIYYSQIVNDFQKGDIAEGYSVSREKKESFPLTVTSAQKNPTAFYLCASSIKGNSNQPQHFGDGTRLSIL.